The clone carrying this T cell receptor beta chain has a handful of counts. The antigen remains unidentified. These data are taken from a study of T cells in Graves' hyperthyroidism and ophthalmopathy. Findings of the study overall: Ophthalmopathy got predicted by the model a median approximately 6.4 months before its onset.

Clinical symptoms, serum thyroxine and TRAb, thyroid ultrasound and orbital computed tomography together formed the diagnostic basis. PBMCs were collected from a 10 ml volume of fresh peripheral blood. TCR beta CDR3 region amplification was performed from RNA transcripts. First-round RT-PCR targeting the TCR CDR3 was performed with the HTBI primer set. TCRdb re-called the multiplex PCR reads through MiXCR, storing one row per CDR3 protein. The repertoire holds around 340,000 distinct CDR3 sequences, with around 18% as singletons. The V and J ends lost 7 bases and 1 base respectively, with 10 bases between them. Germline V gene lookup returns CDR1 LNHDA and CDR2 SQIVND (reference sequence). The CDR3 has 13 residues.

This TCR derives from a woman aged 40 to 50 with Graves' ophthalmopathy. The chain employs TRBV19 and TRBJ1-1; TRBD1 is a possible D gene (5 bases). Source material: blood. The DNA for the CDR3 is TGTGCCAGTACGGGGGAATGGAACACTGAAGCTTTCTTT. Its translation is CASTGEWNTEAFF.